Listed here is a single T cell receptor (beta chain). This record comes from a study of T cell clones after liver transplantation. With V trimmed by 3 bases and J by 4 bases, 5 bases remained unmatched. The CDR3 covers 15 residues. Germline-derived CDR1 and CDR2 are SGDLS and YYNGEE. Sequencing was performed with immunoSEQ multiplex PCR; in TCRdb, only in-frame clones are kept and a portion is missing. In the table there are some 60,000 clones, about 64% of which are singletons. The rearrangement joins TRBV9 to TRBJ1-4; TRBD1 agrees at 8 bases. The receptor comes from a human donor who received a liver transplant. This specimen consisted of CD4+ T cells from blood, obtained before liver transplant. The CDR3 nucleotides are TGTGCCAGCAGCGGCGGACAGGGCATTAATGAAAAACTGTTTTTT. Amino acid sequence: CASSGGQGINEKLFF.